This T cell receptor (beta chain) comes out of a study of T cell responses to AZD1222 COVID-19 vaccine. Study-wide background: Combined were second doses at about 4 or about 12 weeks. General observations from the study: Within unmutated variant regions lay the reported targets of nearly half of spike-specific TCRs. Baseline serology detected seropositivity in only five to seven AZD1222 recipients. Across spike, vaccine-associated CD4 TCRs were found, dominant at 160-218 and 743-854.

Per the germline V gene, CDR1 is MNHEY and CDR2 is SVGEGT. J lost 2 bases, V lost 0 bases, and 4 bases had no gene match. The CDR3 is 15 residues long. The protocol was immunoSEQ multiplex PCR, while the TCRdb copy is restricted to in-frame clones and leaves out a portion. In the table there are about 96,000 clones, 90% of which are singletons. A remark on this clone: Antigen: not known.

The TCR originated in an adult in good health. The J gene is TRBJ2-7, the V gene TRBV6-2 or TRBV6-3; 7 bases agree with TRBD2. Sample: peripheral blood, taken on day 0 of AZD1222 vaccination. In nucleotides, the CDR3 is TGTGCCAGCAGTTACTCGATAGCGGGTCCCTACGAGCAGTACTTC. Residues: CASSYSIAGPYEQYF.